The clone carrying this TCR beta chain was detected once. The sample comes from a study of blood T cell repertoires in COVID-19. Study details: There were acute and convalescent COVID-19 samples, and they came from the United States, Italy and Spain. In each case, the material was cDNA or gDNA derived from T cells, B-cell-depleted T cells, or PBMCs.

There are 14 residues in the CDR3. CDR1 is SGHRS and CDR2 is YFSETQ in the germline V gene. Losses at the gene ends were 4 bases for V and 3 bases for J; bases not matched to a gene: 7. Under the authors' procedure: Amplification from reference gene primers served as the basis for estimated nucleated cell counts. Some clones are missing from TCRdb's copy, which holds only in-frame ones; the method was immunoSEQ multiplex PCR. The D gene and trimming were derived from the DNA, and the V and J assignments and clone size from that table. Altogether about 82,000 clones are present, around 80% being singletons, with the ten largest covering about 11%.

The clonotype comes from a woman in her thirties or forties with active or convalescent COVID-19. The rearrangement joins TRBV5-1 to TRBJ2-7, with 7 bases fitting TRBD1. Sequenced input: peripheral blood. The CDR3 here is CASSRRDSIYEQYF. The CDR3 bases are TGCGCCAGCAGCCGCCGGGACAGTATCTACGAGCAGTACTTC.